Reported below is one T cell receptor (beta chain). Trimming cost V 3 bases and J 7 bases; bases outside gene matches: 5. The CDR3 totals 15 residues. Germline lookup yields CDR1 MNHEY and CDR2 SMNVEV (reference sequence). These data belong to a study of blood T cell repertoires in COVID-19. The table came from immunoSEQ multiplex PCR; TCRdb's copy has only in-frame clones and leaves some out. The data show over 350,000 clones, approximately 87% seen once. The rearrangement uses TRBV27 and TRBJ1-6; 8 bases match TRBD1. This TCR was sampled from a woman in her forties or fifties who had recovered from COVID-19. Material: PBMCs or T cells enriched from blood (not recorded which). The CDR3 sequence is CASSFLGQGNSPLHF. The DNA of the CDR3 is TGTGCCAGCAGTTTTTTAGGACAGGGAAATTCACCCCTCCACTTT.